This entry concerns a single TCR beta chain. The sample is drawn from a study of blood T cell repertoires in COVID-19. Assay used: immunoSEQ multiplex PCR; TCRdb lists only in-frame clones, some missing. This sample has 120,000 to 150,000 clones, with roughly 84% found just once. The receptor comes from a man aged 35 to 55 with acute COVID-19. Specimen: PBMCs or T cells enriched from blood (not recorded which).

CDR3 in amino acids: CASSTNEVISYEQYF. Written as DNA, the CDR3 is TGCGCCAGCAGCACCAATGAGGTAATCTCCTACGAGCAGTACTTC. The rearrangement joins TRBV4-1 to TRBJ2-7, with unresolved D. The CDR3 consists of 15 residues. Germline V gene lookup returns CDR1 MGHRA and CDR2 YSYEKL. V lost 5 bases and J 0 bases, leaving 14 bases between the germline ends.